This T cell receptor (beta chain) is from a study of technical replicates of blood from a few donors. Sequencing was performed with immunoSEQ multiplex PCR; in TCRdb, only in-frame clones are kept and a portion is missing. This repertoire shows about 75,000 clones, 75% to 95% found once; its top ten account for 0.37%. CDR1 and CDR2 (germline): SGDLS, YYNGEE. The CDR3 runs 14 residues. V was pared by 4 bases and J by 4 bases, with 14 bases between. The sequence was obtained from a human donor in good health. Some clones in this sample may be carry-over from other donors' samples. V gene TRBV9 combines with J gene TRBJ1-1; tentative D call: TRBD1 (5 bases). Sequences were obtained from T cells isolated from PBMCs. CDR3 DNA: TGTGCCAGCAGCCCACTCTTGGGGGGCACTGAAGCTTTCTTT. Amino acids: CASSPLLGGTEAFF.